The 24 T cell receptor beta chains reported below all come from one sample, sequenced in a study of blood T cell repertoires in COVID-19. Only in-frame clones appear in the TCRdb table, and some are missing; sequencing was by immunoSEQ multiplex PCR. The table shows approximately 260,000 clones, with around 89% occurring only once. Sequenced: peripheral blood. The receptor set was obtained from a woman aged 40 to 50 with acute or convalescent COVID-19.

This chain uses TRBV29-1 with TRBJ1-2; 9 nucleotides agree with TRBD1. V trimming: 0 bases; J trimming: 5 bases; junction bases outside the gene matches: 10. The CDR3 is 16 amino acids. Germline CDR1 and CDR2: SQVTM and ANQGSEA. CDR3: CSVEDPGTGLLYGYTF. CDR3 nucleotides: TGCAGCGTTGAAGATCCTGGGACAGGGCTACTATATGGCTACACCTTC. Based on the CDR3 plus reference TRBV29-1 and TRBJ1-2, the full variable domain is SAVISQKPSRDICQRGTSLTIQCQVDSQVTMMFWYRQQPGQSLTLIATANQGSEATYESGFVIDKFPISRPNLTFSTLTVSNMSPEDSSIYLCSVEDPGTGLLYGYTFGSGTRLTVV.

The CDR3 region is CASSPWTGAGYTF. For the CDR3, the DNA is TGTGCCAGCAGCCCCTGGACAGGGGCTGGCTACACCTTC. This chain links TRBV5-4 with TRBJ1-2, with 9 bases that match TRBD1. V trimming: 4 bases; J trimming: 7 bases; junction bases outside the gene matches: 5. The CDR3 is 13 amino acids. Germline V lookup: CDR1 SGHNT, CDR2 YYREEE (reference sequence).

The genes are TRBV10-1 and TRBJ2-1; 8 bases line up with TRBD2. J lost 4 bases, V lost 2 bases, and 4 bases had no gene match. The CDR3 length is 15 residues. In germline, CDR1 is WNHNN, CDR2 SYGVQD (reference sequence). The CDR3 nucleotides read TGCGCCAGCAGTGAGCGGGGGGGCAGATACAATGAGCAGTTCTTC. Translation: CASSERGGRYNEQFF.

J is TRBJ1-2 and V is TRBV2, with D perhaps TRBD1 (5 bases). CDR3 length: 12 amino acids. The germline V gene has CDR1 SNHLY and CDR2 FYNNEI. The V gene lost 6 bases and the J gene lost 2 bases, with 7 bases spanning the gap. CDR3 residues: CASRRGNYGYTF. The CDR3 DNA follows: TGTGCCAGCAGGCGGGGGAACTATGGCTACACCTTC.

The chain employs TRBV24-1 and TRBJ2-7; D uncertain. The V gene's germline CDR1 is KGHDR and CDR2 SFDVKD. This CDR3 contains 15 residues. V gave up 7 bases and J gave up 3 bases, with 18 bases separating them. CDR3 coding DNA: TGTGCCACCAGGGAATACGTTCGACAACTCTACGAGCAGTACGTC. It specifies CATREYVRQLYEQYV.

The chain has TRBV5-1 and TRBJ1-1; 7 bases are a match to TRBD1. Germline values: CDR1 SGHRS, CDR2 YFSETQ. The CDR3 runs to 15 residues. Losses at the gene ends were 6 bases for V and 3 bases for J; bases not matched to a gene: 11. CDR3 amino acids: CASMEQGSVDTEAFF. CDR3 nucleotide sequence: TGCGCCAGCATGGAACAGGGGTCGGTGGACACTGAAGCTTTCTTT.

This chain uses TRBV5-6 with TRBJ2-7; 8 bases line up with TRBD2. V lost 3 bases and J lost 9; bases outside the gene matches: 11. This CDR3 comprises 14 residues. CDR1 and CDR2 (germline): SGHDT, YYEEEE. CDR3 sequence: CASSWGRGGRSQYV. CDR3 nucleotides: TGTGCCAGCAGCTGGGGCCGGGGGGGCAGGTCGCAGTACGTC.

The chain couples TRBV10-3 to TRBJ2-7; 8 bases match TRBD1. From germline, CDR1 is ENHRY and CDR2 SYGVKD. The J segment lost 6 bases and the V segment lost 5 bases, leaving 6 bases of the junction unmatched. The CDR3 contains 13 residues. CDR3: CAISPGGKGEQYV. CDR3 DNA: TGTGCCATCAGTCCAGGGGGCAAGGGCGAGCAGTACGTC.

The rearrangement joins TRBV11-3 to TRBJ2-1; TRBD1 aligns across 9 bases. Per germline, CDR1 SGHNT and CDR2 YENEEA. The CDR3 consists of 13 residues. V shed 5 bases and J 7 bases; nucleotides not matched to a gene: 3. CDR3 loop: CASSRDRVNEQFF. The CDR3 DNA follows: TGTGCCAGCAGCCGGGACAGGGTTAATGAGCAGTTCTTC.

J is TRBJ1-6 and V is TRBV27, with 12 nucleotides matching TRBD1. Germline V lookup: CDR1 MNHEY, CDR2 SMNVEV (reference sequence). The CDR3 totals 15 residues. The V segment lost 8 bases and the J segment 9 bases; nucleotides outside the gene matches: 8. CDR3 protein: CASRRDRGPSSPLHF. For the CDR3, the DNA is TGTGCCAGCCGAAGGGACAGGGGGCCCAGTTCACCCCTCCACTTT.

The chain recombines TRBV29-1 with TRBJ1-4; 7 bases are shared with TRBD1. V dropped 3 bases and J dropped 8; count of bases not matched to a gene: 9. The germline gives CDR1 SQVTM, CDR2 ANQGSEA. The CDR3 is 14 residues long. CDR3 region: CSVEGTDNREKLFF. The CDR3, as DNA: TGCAGCGTTGAGGGGACAGACAATCGAGAAAAACTGTTTTTT. The whole variable domain, filled in from reference TRBV29-1 and TRBJ1-4, reads SAVISQKPSRDICQRGTSLTIQCQVDSQVTMMFWYRQQPGQSLTLIATANQGSEATYESGFVIDKFPISRPNLTFSTLTVSNMSPEDSSIYLCSVEGTDNREKLFFGSGTQLSVL.

This chain connects TRBV5-1 to TRBJ1-2, with D perhaps TRBD1 (5 bases). The germline gives CDR1 SGHRS, CDR2 YFSETQ. The CDR3 totals 14 residues. V lost 4 bases and J lost 0, with 10 bases in between. CDR3 DNA: TGCGCCAGCAGCATGGACACATCTAACTATGGCTACACCTTC. Translation: CASSMDTSNYGYTF. The full variable domain, in which reference TRBV5-1 and TRBJ1-2 provide the parts outside the CDR3, is KAGVTQTPRYLIKTRGQQVTLSCSPISGHRSVSWYQQTPGQGLQFLFEYFSETQRNKGNFPGRFSGRQFSNSRSEMNVSTLELGDSALYLCASSMDTSNYGYTFGSGTRLTVV.

This clone was detected once. This rearrangement joins TRBV6-5 to TRBJ2-7; a weak D match, TRBD1 (5 bases). The CDR3 sequence is 15 residues long. Trimming took 10 bases from V and 0 from J, leaving 19 bases between them. The germline V gene has CDR1 MNHEY and CDR2 SVGAGI. The CDR3 sequence: CAIFQSPDISYEQYV. CDR3 sequence (DNA): TGTGCCATCTTCCAGAGCCCGGACATCTCCTACGAGCAGTACGTC.

In the case of this clone: Other DNA sequences within the sample encode an identical CDR3. The chain joins TRBV24-1 to TRBJ1-1; 8 nucleotides match TRBD1. Unmatched junction bases numbered 5, after V lost 3 bases and J lost 3 bases. Per germline, CDR1 KGHDR and CDR2 SFDVKD. The CDR3 has 15 amino acids. The CDR3 sequence is CATSDPGQGDTEAFF. The CDR3 nucleotides read TGTGCCACCAGTGATCCCGGACAGGGAGACACTGAAGCTTTCTTT.

The chain employs TRBV10-1 and TRBJ2-5; no clear D gene. The germline V gene has CDR1 WNHNN and CDR2 SYGVQD (reference sequence). The V gene lost 5 bases and the J gene lost 4 bases, with 14 bases spanning the gap. The CDR3 contains 14 residues. The CDR3 protein is CASSPTPAGETQYF. The CDR3 coding sequence is TGCGCCAGCAGTCCGACACCGGCCGGAGAGACCCAGTACTTC.

The genes are TRBV20-1 and TRBJ2-1; 12 nucleotides line up with TRBD2. Germline CDR1 reads DFQATT; CDR2 reads SNEGSKA (reference sequence). The CDR3 spans 17 residues. The junction had 13 bases not matched to a gene; V was cut back by 3 bases and J by 7 bases. DNA for the CDR3: TGCAGTGCTAGTACTTCTAGCGGGGGGGCCTCATCAAATGAGCAGTTCTTC. This translates into CSASTSSGGASSNEQFF.

The chain joins TRBV6-5 to TRBJ1-4, with 8 bases fitting TRBD1. This CDR3 region has 15 residues. The germline gives CDR1 MNHEY, CDR2 SVGAGI. V dropped 6 bases and J dropped 8; count of bases not matched to a gene: 11. The CDR3 sequence is CASSAGQGGVEKLFF. CDR3 sequence (DNA): TGTGCCAGCAGCGCCGGACAGGGAGGAGTCGAAAAACTGTTTTTT.

The V gene is TRBV5-1, the J gene TRBJ2-7, with TRBD2 as a possible D gene (6 bases). V was clipped by 5 bases and J by 4 bases, with 19 bases between them. Germline CDR1 SGHRS, CDR2 YFSETQ. The CDR3 consists of 15 residues. Written as DNA, the CDR3 is TGCGCCAGCAGTACCGGGACTTCCTTTCTTTACGAGCAGTACGTC. Translation: CASSTGTSFLYEQYV.

This clone was detected only once. This chain connects TRBV10-3 to TRBJ1-2, with 8 bases matching TRBD1. The trim removed 3 bases at V and 8 bases at J, leaving 11 bases unmatched. This CDR3 is 15 amino acids long. Germline CDR1 and CDR2: ENHRY and SYGVKD. The CDR3 here is CAISELGTGLKGYTF. CDR3 in DNA: TGTGCCATCAGTGAATTAGGGACAGGCCTTAAGGGCTACACCTTC.

The chain is built from TRBV5-1 and TRBJ1-1; D is unresolved. There are 14 residues in the CDR3. The germline V and J ends were trimmed by 0 bases and 1 base, with 7 bases remaining between them. Looked up from germline, CDR1 is SGHRS and CDR2 is YFSETQ. The CDR3 region is CASSLADSNTEAFF. In nucleotides, the CDR3 is TGCGCCAGCAGCTTGGCAGACTCGAACACTGAAGCTTTCTTT.

The chain combines TRBV30 with TRBJ1-1; 7 bases are shared with TRBD1. The CDR3 runs to 15 residues. The germline V gene has CDR1 GTSNPN and CDR2 SVGIG (reference sequence). The junction had 9 bases not matched to a gene; V was cut back by 3 bases and J by 2 bases. The CDR3 loop is CAWRLPGTVNTEAFF. CDR3 sequence (DNA): TGTGCCTGGAGACTACCCGGGACAGTTAACACTGAAGCTTTCTTT.

The chain combines TRBV9 with TRBJ1-4; D uncertain. The length of the CDR3 is 14 residues. V was trimmed by 7 bases and J by 0 bases, leaving 10 bases between them. CDR1 is SGDLS, CDR2 YYNGEE, per germline. The CDR3 sequence: CASSFGTTNEKLFF. In DNA form, the CDR3 reads TGTGCCAGCTCGTTTGGCACAACTAATGAAAAACTGTTTTTT. Variable domain in full (rest from reference TRBV9 and TRBJ1-4): DSGVTQTPKHLITATGQRVTLRCSPRSGDLSVYWYQQSLDQGLQFLIQYYNGEERAKGNILERFSAQQFPDLHSELNLSSLELGDSALYFCASSFGTTNEKLFFGSGTQLSVL.

This chain connects TRBV18 to TRBJ2-5, with D perhaps TRBD1 (5 bases). Trimming removed 6 bases from V and 5 bases from J, with 13 bases in between. CDR1 and CDR2 (germline): KGHSH, LQKENI. The CDR3 consists of 13 residues. CDR3: CASSLGRWETQYF. In DNA form, the CDR3 reads TGTGCCAGCTCCCTGGGGCGTTGGGAGACCCAGTACTTC.

V is TRBV23-1 and J is TRBJ1-2; 8 nucleotides agree with TRBD1. TRBV23-1 is noted as an ORF with a role that remains uncertain. V was clipped by 7 bases and J by 0 bases; unmatched bases: 7. The length of the CDR3 is 15 residues. Here the CDR3 reads CASTQGAETNYGYTF. The CDR3 nucleotides read TGCGCCAGCACTCAGGGGGCAGAGACTAACTATGGCTACACCTTC.